Below are 15 T cell receptor beta chains sequenced from a single sample in a study of blood T cell repertoires in COVID-19. Only in-frame clones appear in the TCRdb table, and some are missing; sequencing was by immunoSEQ multiplex PCR. Of 270,000 or so clones in the sample, about 80% were seen once. What was sequenced was peripheral blood. Source of these receptors: a human donor in a cohort sampled during active COVID-19.

V is TRBV5-1 and J is TRBJ1-4; D might be TRBD1 (5 bases). V was pared by 7 bases and J by 6 bases, with 16 bases between. The CDR3 covers 14 residues. Germline CDR1 is SGHRS and CDR2 is YFSETQ. This CDR3 is CASSLGGADEKLFF. CDR3 DNA sequence: TGCGCCAGCTCGCTGGGGGGAGCGGATGAAAAACTGTTTTTT.

V is TRBV3-1 (or the pseudogene TRBV3-2) and J is TRBJ2-7; TRBD1 is a possible D gene (7 bases). V lost 6 bases, J lost 7 bases, and 10 bases lay in between. The CDR3 runs 11 residues. Germline values: CDR1 LGHDT, CDR2 YNNKEL (reference sequence). For the CDR3, the DNA is TGTGCCAGCAGGCAGGGGGGAGAGCAGTACTTC. It yields the protein CASRQGGEQYF.

In DNA, the CDR3 is TGTGCCAGCTCACCAACACTAGCGGTAAATGGGGAGCAGTACTTC. Its protein is CASSPTLAVNGEQYF. V is TRBV18 and J is TRBJ2-7; 8 nucleotides align to TRBD2. Germline V gene data show CDR1 as KGHSH and CDR2 as LQKENI. Trimming took 2 bases from V and 7 from J; bases not matched to a gene: 10. The CDR3 extends over 15 amino acids. Supplemented by reference TRBV18 and TRBJ2-7, the full variable domain reads NAGVMQNPRHLVRRRGQEARLRCSPMKGHSHVYWYRQLPEEGLKFMVYLQKENIIDESGMPKERFSAEFPKEGPSILRIQQVVRGDSAAYFCASSPTLAVNGEQYFGPGTRLTVT.

This chain connects TRBV2 to TRBJ2-1; D ambiguous. This CDR3 comprises 11 residues. The germline V gene encodes CDR1 SNHLY and CDR2 FYNNEI. Trimming removed 6 bases at V and 6 bases at J, with 6 bases between. The CDR3 spells CASREFNEQFF. In DNA form, the CDR3 reads TGTGCCAGCAGGGAGTTCAATGAGCAGTTCTTC.

The V call is TRBV6-5, the J call TRBJ2-5; 10 bases are shared with TRBD2. Germline V lookup: CDR1 MNHEY, CDR2 SVGAGI. The CDR3 runs 14 residues. The V gene end was trimmed by 5 bases and the J gene end by 4 bases; junction bases not matched to a gene: 4. The CDR3 loop reads CASSLLAGVETQYF. In nucleotides, the CDR3 is TGTGCCAGCAGTCTCCTAGCGGGAGTAGAGACCCAGTACTTC.

The chain has TRBV5-8 and TRBJ1-2; 8 bases agree with TRBD1. The CDR3 runs 13 residues. CDR1 is SGHTS, CDR2 YDEGEE, per germline. Trimming at V came to 4 bases and at J to 6 bases, leaving 5 bases not matched to a gene. CDR3 sequence: CASSPDRGDGYTF. CDR3 nucleotides: TGTGCCAGCAGCCCAGACAGGGGTGATGGCTACACCTTC.

V is TRBV20-1 and J is TRBJ2-1; perhaps TRBD1 as D (5 bases). V lost 3 bases, J lost 8 bases, and 20 bases lay in between. Germline-derived CDR1 and CDR2 are DFQATT and SNEGSKA (reference sequence). CDR3 size: 15 residues. CDR3 residues: CSASTVKGYLDEQFF. The CDR3 nucleotides are TGCAGTGCTAGTACAGTCAAGGGGTACCTCGATGAGCAGTTCTTC.

The chain recombines TRBV11-2 with TRBJ1-5; D possibly corresponds to TRBD1 (5 bases). This CDR3 has 15 residues. Trimming shortened V by 1 base and J by 4 bases, and 11 bases separated the two germline ends. Germline-derived CDR1 and CDR2 are SGHAT and FQNNGV. This CDR3 reads CASSLGQRANQPQHF. The CDR3 bases are TGTGCCAGCAGCTTAGGACAGAGAGCAAATCAGCCCCAGCATTTT.

J is TRBJ2-7 and V is TRBV10-2; D remains unclear. Germline V lookup: CDR1 WSHSY, CDR2 SAAADI. This CDR3 has 13 amino acids. V gave up 4 bases and J gave up 6 bases, with 13 bases separating them. CDR3 protein: CASSASTPSEQYF. CDR3 in DNA: TGCGCCAGCAGTGCTAGTACACCGAGCGAGCAGTACTTC.

The gene calls are TRBV11-2 and TRBJ1-3; 8 bases line up with TRBD1. After removal of 5 bases from V and 3 bases from J, the junction contained 6 bases not matched to a gene. The CDR3 has 15 residues. The germline V gene has CDR1 SGHAT and CDR2 FQNNGV. CDR3 bases: TGTGCCAGCAGCCGCAGGACAGGGATTGGAAACACCATATATTTT. Its protein product is CASSRRTGIGNTIYF. The whole variable domain, filled in from reference TRBV11-2 and TRBJ1-3, reads EAGVAQSPRYKIIEKRQSVAFWCNPISGHATLYWYQQILGQGPKLLIQFQNNGVVDDSQLPKDRFSAERLKGVDSTLKIQPAKLEDSAVYLCASSRRTGIGNTIYFGEGSWLTVV.

The gene calls are TRBV27 and TRBJ1-1; the match to TRBD1 covers 9 bases. This CDR3 comprises 15 residues. Germline assignment: CDR1 MNHEY and CDR2 SMNVEV (reference sequence). V gave up 0 bases and J gave up 7 bases; unmatched junction bases: 6. As DNA, the CDR3 is TGTGCCAGCAGTTTATCTAACAGGGGGCGTGTTGAAGCTTTCTTT. Protein sequence: CASSLSNRGRVEAFF.

The J gene is TRBJ2-1, the V gene TRBV6-1; TRBD1 might be the D (7 bases). This CDR3 is built from 16 residues. V was shortened by 3 bases and J by 8 bases, with 20 bases between the two germline ends. The germline gives CDR1 MNHNS, CDR2 SASEGT. The CDR3 sequence: CASSDQGQDWGDEQFF. DNA of the CDR3: TGTGCCAGCAGTGACCAAGGACAGGATTGGGGGGATGAGCAGTTCTTC.

Many counts were recorded for this clone. The chain is built from TRBV2 and TRBJ2-7; possible D gene TRBD1, 6 bases. The CDR3 is 13 amino acids. V was pared by 7 bases and J by 2 bases, with 12 bases between. Germline V gene sequence: CDR1 SNHLY, CDR2 FYNNEI. CDR3 loop: CASKIWTAYEQYF. For the CDR3, the DNA is TGTGCCAGCAAGATTTGGACAGCCTACGAGCAGTACTTC.

The gene calls are TRBV19 and TRBJ2-6; D remains unclear. Deletions cut 5 bases from V and 0 bases from J, with 5 bases between. CDR3 size: 14 residues. Per the germline V gene, CDR1 is LNHDA and CDR2 is SQIVND (reference sequence). The CDR3 DNA reads TGTGCCAGTAGTGCCTACTCTGGGGCCAACGTCCTGACTTTC. This sequence encodes CASSAYSGANVLTF.

The V call is TRBV6-5, the J call TRBJ2-7, with 8 bases identical to TRBD2. Germline V gene sequence: CDR1 MNHEY, CDR2 SVGAGI. This CDR3 contains 14 residues. After removal of 1 base from V and 6 bases from J, the junction contained 5 bases not matched to a gene. The CDR3 nucleotides read TGTGCCAGCAGTTACTTTAGGACTAGCTCCGAGCAGTACTTC. It specifies CASSYFRTSSEQYF.